A single sample gave rise to the 5 T cell receptor beta chains below, sequenced in a study of breast tumors, draining lymph nodes, adjacent tissues. The lymph nodes were axillary draining lymph nodes from breast cancer patients. TCRdb redid the calling of the multiplex PCR reads with MiXCR, one entry per CDR3 protein. This sample has about 230,000 distinct CDR3 sequences, with 32% found just once. Material for sequencing was axillary lymph node tissue. These receptors originate from a female donor with breast cancer. Some clones in this sample may be carry-over from other donors' samples.

The gene calls are TRBV20-1 and TRBJ2-5; 9 nucleotides align to TRBD1. The CDR3 contains 16 residues. V dropped 5 bases and J dropped 4; count of bases not matched to a gene: 14. The germline V gene encodes CDR1 DFQATT and CDR2 SNEGSKA (reference sequence). Here the CDR3 reads CSARSPGQGFRETQYF. CDR3 bases: TGCAGTGCTCGAAGCCCGGGACAGGGTTTTCGAGAGACCCAGTACTTC.

The sample holds one count of this clonotype. An end of the junction does not agree with germline; a read error may underlie this. The chain links TRBV6-2 or TRBV6-3 to TRBJ1-5, with a possible D match to TRBD1 (6 bases). From germline, CDR1 is MNHEY and CDR2 SVGEGT. The CDR3 contains 16 residues. The DNA for the CDR3 is TGTGCCAGCAATTACCGGACAGTTTATAGCAATCAGCCCCAGCATTTT. The encoded protein is CASNYRTVYSNQPQHF.

For this clonotype: This clone may be a read error of a much larger clone one base away. This chain connects TRBV20-1 to TRBJ1-3; 7 bases are a match to TRBD1. J was trimmed by 3 bases and V by 0 bases; bases with no gene match: 5. The germline V gene encodes CDR1 DFQATT and CDR2 SNEGSKA (reference sequence). This CDR3 contains 15 residues. This chain's CDR3 is CSARDPTGHGNTIYF. The CDR3 nucleotides are TGCAGTGCTAGAGATCCGACAGGGCATGGAAACACCATATATTTT.

The chain couples TRBV19 to TRBJ1-5; TRBD1 aligns across 8 bases. CDR3 length: 16 residues. V shed 5 bases, J shed 3 bases, and the junction held 9 bases outside the gene matches. Germline V gene lookup returns CDR1 LNHDA and CDR2 SQIVND (reference sequence). The CDR3, as DNA: TGTGCCAGTAGTCGGACAGGGACGGCCCTCAATCAGCCCCAGCATTTT. Encoded protein: CASSRTGTALNQPQHF.

This clonotype is a singleton in its sample. Since the CDR3 does not end with the conserved phenylalanine or tryptophan, this likely comes from a read error. The rearrangement uses TRBV7-2 and TRBJ2-7, with 9 bases matching TRBD2. Germline CDR1 is SGHTA and CDR2 is FQGNSA. The CDR3 sequence is 14 residues long. In DNA, the CDR3 is TGTGCCAGCAGCATGACTAGCGGTCCCTACGTGCAGTACATC. Translation gives CASSMTSGPYVQYI.